This is a list of T cell receptor beta chains from one sample in a study of identical twins. TCRdb fed the 5' RACE reads into MiXCR, producing one record per CDR3 protein. The table lists some 630,000 distinct CDR3 sequences, just over 7% of them singletons, with about 1.5% in the top ten. This sample also appeared in a second study, on yellow fever vaccine responses in identical twins.

Sequencing was done on a sample of PBMCs. Every receptor here comes from a woman under 30 in good health. CDR3s include the opening cysteine and the closing phenylalanine or tryptophan.

V gene: TRBV5-5; J gene: TRBJ1-4; CDR3 protein: CASSLSTGEKLFF
V gene: TRBV2; J gene: TRBJ1-1; CDR3 protein: CASTGGEAFF
V gene: TRBV21-1; J gene: TRBJ2-6; CDR3 protein: CASSSKGPNYMSGANVLTF
V gene: TRBV20-1; J gene: TRBJ1-6; CDR3 protein: CSAHGQGNSPLHF
V gene: TRBV12-3/TRBV12-4; J gene: TRBJ1-1; CDR3 protein: CASRLRQGAFTEAFF
V gene: TRBV3-1; J gene: TRBJ1-6; CDR3 protein: CASSRNGQVDNSPLHF
V gene: TRBV7-9; J gene: TRBJ2-5; CDR3 protein: CASSLASGGVPQETQYF
V gene: TRBV7-9; J gene: TRBJ1-3; CDR3 protein: CASSNPRTGLGNTIYF
V gene: TRBV6-1; J gene: TRBJ2-1; CDR3 protein: CASTQGALDEQFF
V gene: TRBV5-1; J gene: TRBJ1-2; CDR3 protein: CASSLDRQGDYGYTF
V gene: TRBV15; J gene: TRBJ1-6; CDR3 protein: CATRAGTGDSPLHF
V gene: TRBV15; J gene: TRBJ2-1; CDR3 protein: CATSSLAVFSYNEQFF
V gene: TRBV20-1; J gene: TRBJ1-2; CDR3 protein: CSAVEPGTLVSYTF
V gene: TRBV7-8; J gene: TRBJ2-2; CDR3 protein: CASSPDRAGELFF
V gene: TRBV29-1; J gene: TRBJ2-7; CDR3 protein: CSVGGTSGSIYEQYF
V gene: TRBV20-1; J gene: TRBJ2-1; CDR3 protein: CSARDVLNEQFF
V gene: TRBV19; J gene: TRBJ2-2; CDR3 protein: CASSPGLAGALNTGELFF
V gene: TRBV6-1; J gene: TRBJ2-3; CDR3 protein: CASSEARWSTDTQYF
V gene: TRBV9; J gene: TRBJ2-5; CDR3 protein: CASSPGTSFEETQYF
V gene: TRBV29-1; J gene: TRBJ1-1; CDR3 protein: CSVTGGTTEAFF
V gene: TRBV7-9; J gene: TRBJ2-7; CDR3 protein: CASTGTAYEQYF
V gene: TRBV20-1; J gene: TRBJ2-5; CDR3 protein: CSATVAGKRGTQYF
V gene: TRBV6-5; J gene: TRBJ1-2; CDR3 protein: CASSYRGIESYGYTF
V gene: TRBV2; J gene: TRBJ1-3; CDR3 protein: CATTPGAGAWNTIYF
V gene: TRBV7-9; J gene: TRBJ1-2; CDR3 protein: CASSLAAPSNYGYTF
V gene: TRBV6-5; J gene: TRBJ1-6; CDR3 protein: CASSYSRAVESSPLHF
V gene: TRBV5-1; J gene: TRBJ2-7; CDR3 protein: CASSLVRGYEQYF
V gene: TRBV18; J gene: TRBJ2-3; CDR3 protein: CASSTGTGGIDTQYF
V gene: TRBV5-1; J gene: TRBJ1-2; CDR3 protein: CASSESGDYGYTF